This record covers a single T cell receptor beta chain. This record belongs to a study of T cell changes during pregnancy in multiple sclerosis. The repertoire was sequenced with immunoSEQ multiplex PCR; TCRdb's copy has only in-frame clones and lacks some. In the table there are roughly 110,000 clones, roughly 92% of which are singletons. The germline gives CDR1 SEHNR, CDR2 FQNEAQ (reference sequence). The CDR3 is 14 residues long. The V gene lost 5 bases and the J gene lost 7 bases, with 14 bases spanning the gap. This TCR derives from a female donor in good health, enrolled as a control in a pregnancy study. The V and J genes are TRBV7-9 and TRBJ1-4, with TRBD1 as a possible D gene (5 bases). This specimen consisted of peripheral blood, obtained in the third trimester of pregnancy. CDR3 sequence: CASSTGGAREKLFF. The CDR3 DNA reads TGTGCCAGCAGCACAGGCGGGGCGCGTGAAAAACTGTTTTTT.